The 8 T cell receptor beta chains below were found in one sample sequenced in a study of blood T cell repertoires in COVID-19. Here immunoSEQ multiplex PCR was the method, and the copy in TCRdb shows in-frame clones only, minus some. Among about 300,000 clones listed, just under 90% were seen once. The sample was PBMCs or T cells enriched from blood (not recorded which). These receptors all come from a woman in her 50s who had been exposed to COVID-19.

J is TRBJ2-7 and V is TRBV3-1 (or the pseudogene TRBV3-2); D remains unclear. Germline assignment: CDR1 LGHDT and CDR2 YNNKEL (reference sequence). V gave up 3 bases and J gave up 1 base, with 7 bases separating them. CDR3 length: 13 residues. In DNA form, the CDR3 reads TGTGCCAGCAGCCAGTCCATGTCCTACGAGCAGTACTTC. Its translation: CASSQSMSYEQYF.

The chain recombines TRBV11-2 with TRBJ2-5; 9 bases fit TRBD2. The CDR3 length is 13 residues. The V and J ends lost 3 bases and 5 bases, in that order; junction bases with no gene match: 1. Per the germline V gene, CDR1 is SGHAT and CDR2 is FQNNGV. CDR3 protein: CASSFGLAETQYF. In DNA, the CDR3 is TGTGCCAGCAGCTTTGGACTAGCGGAGACCCAGTACTTC.

V usage is TRBV14 and J usage is TRBJ1-2; maybe TRBD1 (6 bases). Germline lookup yields CDR1 SGHDN and CDR2 FVKESK. CDR3 length: 15 residues. V lost 2 bases and J lost 4, with 14 bases in between. CDR3 in DNA: TGTGCCAGCAGCCAAAGTCAGGGGTTCCTCTATGGCTACACCTTC. This translates into CASSQSQGFLYGYTF.

This clone was counted a few times. The chain carries TRBV11-2 and TRBJ2-1; TRBD2 is a possible D gene (5 bases). Germline loops: CDR1 SGHAT, CDR2 FQNNGV. V was pared by 1 base and J by 5 bases, with 6 bases between. The CDR3 contains 13 residues. The CDR3 DNA reads TGTGCCAGCAGCTTAGGACTAAACAATGAGCAGTTCTTC. Protein product: CASSLGLNNEQFF. Full variable domain (outside the CDR3, taken from reference TRBV11-2 and TRBJ2-1): EAGVAQSPRYKIIEKRQSVAFWCNPISGHATLYWYQQILGQGPKLLIQFQNNGVVDDSQLPKDRFSAERLKGVDSTLKIQPAKLEDSAVYLCASSLGLNNEQFFGPGTRLTVL.

The chain links TRBV5-1 to TRBJ2-1; 7 nucleotides align to TRBD2. With V trimmed by 4 bases and J by 0 bases, 7 bases remained unmatched. Germline V CDR1 and CDR2: SGHRS, YFSETQ. The CDR3 extends over 16 amino acids. The CDR3 spells CASSRDYPSSYNEQFF. The CDR3 bases are TGCGCCAGCAGCCGGGACTACCCAAGCTCCTACAATGAGCAGTTCTTC. The full variable domain, its missing parts supplied by reference TRBV5-1 and TRBJ2-1, is KAGVTQTPRYLIKTRGQQVTLSCSPISGHRSVSWYQQTPGQGLQFLFEYFSETQRNKGNFPGRFSGRQFSNSRSEMNVSTLELGDSALYLCASSRDYPSSYNEQFFGPGTRLTVL.

This clone was detected only a few times. The chain carries TRBV10-2 and TRBJ1-5, with 9 bases matching TRBD1. The ends lost 4 bases at V and 6 bases at J; junction bases unmatched: 10. Germline CDR1 reads WSHSY; CDR2 reads SAAADI. This CDR3 contains 16 residues. The CDR3 is CASSGPTGGRSQPQHF. Written as DNA, the CDR3 is TGCGCCAGCAGTGGCCCGACAGGGGGTCGGAGTCAGCCCCAGCATTTT.

This chain uses TRBV7-9 with TRBJ1-1, with TRBD1 identical over 8 bases. The CDR3 contains 13 residues. V was pared by 5 bases and J by 8 bases, with 7 bases of the junction left unmatched. CDR1 and CDR2 (germline): SEHNR, FQNEAQ (reference sequence). CDR3 DNA: TGTGCCAGCAGCCTACTACAGGGGGGAGAAGCTTTCTTT. Translated, it gives CASSLLQGGEAFF.

The chain is built from TRBV16 and TRBJ1-2; 9 nucleotides agree with TRBD1. V shed 4 bases and J 0 bases; nucleotides not matched to a gene: 3. Germline lookup yields CDR1 KGHSY and CDR2 FQNENV. This CDR3 is 15 amino acids long. CDR3 region: CASSRGQGANYGYTF. CDR3 DNA: TGTGCCAGCAGCCGGGGACAGGGCGCTAACTATGGCTACACCTTC.